The text below deals with one T cell receptor (beta chain). There is no known antigen for this receptor. After removal of 3 bases from V and 3 bases from J, the junction retains 2 bases not matched to a gene. From cysteine to phenylalanine, the CDR3 is 14 amino acids long. CDR3 DNA is the only sequence kept; it has 42 bases, read in frame from the first base. For CDR1 and CDR2, the germline V gene lists SGDLS and YYNGEE. The data stem from a study of cytomegalovirus exposure and HLA in healthy donors (dated by TCRdb to 2016 to 2017). Some background on the complete study: According to an earlier analysis of a few hundred of the donors, about 179 million T cells yielded roughly 110 million unique TCR beta sequences and around 300 Gb of sequence data. An early release that covered some 630 HLA-typed donors contained around 300 gigabases of sequencing data and around 80 million unique TCR sequences. Among the approximately 400 genotyped donors, around 81% belonged to the genetic ancestry cluster associated with self-reported Caucasian donors. The study aimed to test whether cataloging public T cell receptors could reveal signatures of past pathogen exposure. Using immunosequencing, the study profiled T cell repertoires from fewer than 850 subjects and related those repertoires to cytomegalovirus serostatus. A separate validation cohort of 100 to 150 different subjects was used in addition to the roughly 670-subject first cohort. High-throughput TCR immunosequencing, statistical association of individual TCRs with disease status, and machine learning were combined to predict cytomegalovirus infection status. In a later analysis, previously published TCR beta repertoires from more than 500 donors were re-analyzed and high-resolution HLA genotyping was added so that TCR occurrence patterns could be studied. Rather than using new phenotypic data, the later analysis identified candidate immune exposures from TCR beta sequences and from how often those sequences occurred across donors. To decide whether each TCR beta V gene segment behaved as functional or pseudogenic, an earlier analysis of approximately 590 of the donors relied on high-throughput TCR beta sequencing. Donor age, sex, ethnicity and CMV serostatus were compiled alongside the repertoire data. In a later genetic analysis, genome-wide SNP genotypes for 398 of the 666 donors were used, and that subset was treated as a discovery cohort. All discovery cohort repertoires had been generated on a single sequencing platform. HLA typing covered class I and class II loci at four-digit resolution. Typing coverage differed by locus: A, B, C, DRB1 and DQB1 were typed in about 620-640 donors, DQA1 in approximately 520, DPA1 in nearly 610, and DPB1 in just under 480. Roughly 5 DR-DQ haplotypes were handled as single units for association and clustering, since linkage in the cohort was strong. On average, roughly 240,000 unique TCR beta nucleotide sequences were sequenced per donor among some 420 genotyped donors of the cohort, with approximately 18% of those sequences being non-productive.

The method was the immunoSEQ multiplex PCR assay. A mixture of 60 forward primers for TCR Vbeta segments and 13 reverse primers for TCR Jbeta segments was used in the multiplex PCR. The CDR3 region of rearranged TCR beta genes was amplified from genomic DNA with a multiplex PCR assay. The Illumina HiSeq System was used to sequence the amplified TCR beta libraries as 87-base-pair reads. The authors processed their data as follows. Across the 600 to 700 repertoires, a later analysis counted roughly 84 million unique TCR beta chains, around 10 million of which were shared by at least two donors. To remove PCR and sequencing errors, raw reads were error-corrected and collapsed into unique sequences using a nearest-neighbor algorithm that merged closely related sequences. To assign V, D and J gene segments, CDR3 sequences were aligned to IMGT reference sequences. For a sequence to be retained, at least a six-nucleotide match to both a V gene segment and a J gene segment was required. A rearrangement counted as productive if the CDR3 had no stop codons and remained in frame with V and J, and every other rearrangement counted as non-productive. Following IMGT convention, CDR3 was defined as the stretch from the second conserved V-encoded cysteine up to the conserved J-encoded phenylalanine. The earlier analysis of about 560 of the donors excluded any sequence lacking an unambiguous match to a single V gene segment. In an earlier analysis of 500 to 750 of the donors, V segments were called functional above 56.7% productive rearrangements and were called segregating when the between-donor standard deviation exceeded 5%. To diagnose cytomegalovirus status from the catalog of TCR beta chain sequences, a statistical classification framework was built. V and J gene assignment, in a later analysis, came from comparing TCR nucleotide sequences with IMGT/GENE-DB human TR gene sequences. A later analysis assigned CDR3 sequences and most-parsimonious VDJ recombination scenarios with the TCRdist pipeline. A later analysis defined each TCR beta chain by its CDR3 amino acid sequence plus V-gene family, and excluded reads lacking a unique V-gene family. To address suspected cross-contamination and a sequencing artifact, a later analysis removed around 590 highly shared, low-generation-probability nucleotide sequences. In a later analysis, a clonal expansion index for each public chain was calculated from normalized within-repertoire ranks of inferred template counts. In a later analysis, generation probabilities were computed using a VDJ recombination model fitted to out-of-frame rearrangements, and the results were checked against IGoR. A later analysis scored TCR-TCR, TCR-HLA and TCR-CMV co-occurrence with hypergeometric tests, applying a repertoire-size bias correction to TCR pairs. A later analysis estimated false discovery rates by permuting HLA or CMV assignments 20 times. In a later analysis, co-occurring TCRs were grouped using DBSCAN, with TCRdist sequence similarity added in when clustering inside HLA-allele-positive subsets. Repertoires with fewer than 30,000 or more than 120,000 public chains were left out of co-occurrence clustering, as were five repertoires with anomalous nucleotide sharing. As stored in TCRdb, this immuneACCESS dataset retains in-frame rearrangements with V and J assigned. A fraction of the clones does not appear; measured against another copy, unresolved V genes explain less than half of the discrepancy, and the remainder lacks a known reason. The V and J calls and clone size come from that table; D and trimming were worked out from the DNA. The sample table includes about 140,000 clones. The ten largest clonotypes hold approximately 2.5% of the sample.

Overall results and qualifications from the work: A further reported finding was that TCR beta sequences accurately predicted the HLA-A and HLA-B alleles for most subjects in the first cohort. According to a later analysis, TCR association rates differed among HLA loci, with DRB1 alleles showing the most associated TCRs and HLA-C alleles showing the fewest. In a later genetic analysis, fewer N-insertions in productive TCRs were reported among donors in an Asian-associated ancestry cluster than the approximately 670-donor mean. While some public TCRs were present in many individuals, most TCR sequences turned up only very rarely across donors. In a later analysis, several top co-occurrence clusters were reported to appear linked to parvovirus B19, influenza, CMV and Epstein-Barr virus. A few of the identified cytomegalovirus-associated TCR beta chains were confirmed in vitro to be specific for cytomegalovirus antigens. A later genetic analysis associated a missense DCLRE1C variant with V-gene and J-gene trimming of TCR beta chains, and an independent cohort replicated the association. Only TCR beta chains were sequenced in this cohort, and the absence of alpha or paired-chain data limited detectable features. Because some donors lacked HLA typing at each locus, the association tests relied only on the typed subset. A cluster of highly shared sequence variants was judged likely to be a technical artifact of the sequencing pipeline. The authors suggested that the approach could potentially be generalized to other disease states and immunological phenotypes. According to a later analysis, most CMV-associated TCR beta chains appeared to be HLA-restricted, and the HLA associations seemed to be driven largely by CMV exposure. The classifier was reported to diagnose cytomegalovirus status with high specificity and sensitivity in both the original cohort and the validation cohort. At a false discovery rate of 0.05, a later analysis linked approximately 18,000 TCR beta sequences to specific HLA alleles. Because counts were too low, more than 15 rarely observed V segments, including chromosome 9 orphons, were left out of the earlier analysis of some 640 of the donors. The 87-base-pair reads could not distinguish some IMGT-functional V segments, including TRBV6-2 and TRBV6-3, so those segments were excluded. When HLA alleles, especially DR and DQ, strongly co-occurred, attributing TCR associations to individual alleles was difficult. Linkage disequilibrium might explain the correlated functional status among segregating V segments, but an unknown experimental factor could not be ruled out. Roughly uniform sequencing depth across donors was assumed in presence/absence analyses, although this assumption may not hold. In an earlier analysis of fewer than 750 of the donors, most TCR beta V segments were observed in productive rearrangements about 90% or about 30% of the time, broadly matching IMGT annotations. The only immune exposure information available for the cohort was CMV serostatus. A later analysis found that HLA-associated TCR beta chains were more clonally expanded and had lower generation probabilities than equally common non-associated chains. The study gave a list of 150 to 200 TCR beta chains associated with cytomegalovirus.

The cohort consisted of 670 or so healthy bone marrow donors. At the time of sampling, all cohort members were nominally healthy, though unrecorded immune exposures were likely present. The donor tested CMV seronegative and was one of the 352 seronegative cohort members. Every donor gave a peripheral blood sample, and the peripheral blood mononuclear cells from that sample were used for TCR beta sequencing. Genomic DNA was extracted from the blood cell samples with the Qiagen DNeasy Blood Extraction Kit. Specimen: PBMCs. This receptor was identified in a man aged 40-55 years in good health and CMV-seronegative. Rearrangement joined TRBV9 to TRBJ1-5; 8 of the junction bases match TRBD1. The bases are TGTGCCAGCAGCGGACAGGGGTCCAATCAGCCCCAGCATTTT. Translated, it reads CASSGQGSNQPQHF.